The sequence of this T cell receptor beta chain was determined in a study of blood T cell repertoires in COVID-19. Study details: From the United States, Italy and Spain came samples of acute and convalescent COVID-19. The cDNA or gDNA used as material had been derived from T cells, B-cell-depleted T cells, or PBMCs.

The germline V gene encodes CDR1 LNHDA and CDR2 SQIVND (reference sequence). The ends were cut back, 4 bases at V and 2 bases at J, with 14 bases in the middle. This CDR3 contains 15 residues. Per the authors' pipeline: Estimates of nucleated cell counts were drawn from the amplification of reference gene primers. Here immunoSEQ multiplex PCR was the method, and the copy in TCRdb shows in-frame clones only, minus some. From that table come the V and J calls and clone size; the DNA was used to work out D and trimming. Seen here are 150,000 to 200,000 clones, approximately 86% observed once, and the top ten hold around 2.7%.

Sequencing was performed on peripheral blood. The chain is built from TRBV19 and TRBJ1-2; perhaps TRBD1 as D (5 bases). The receptor was isolated from a man between 35 and 55 years old with active or convalescent COVID-19. The CDR3 loop is CASSTRGLKNYGYTF. The CDR3 DNA reads as TGTGCCAGTAGTACCCGGGGACTGAAGAACTATGGCTACACCTTC. Drawing the rest from reference TRBV19 and TRBJ1-2, the complete variable domain is DGGITQSPKYLFRKEGQNVTLSCEQNLNHDAMYWYRQDPGQGLRLIYYSQIVNDFQKGDIAEGYSVSREKKESFPLTVTSAQKNPTAFYLCASSTRGLKNYGYTFGSGTRLTVV.